Following are 16 T cell receptor beta chains from one sample sequenced in a study of T cell repertoires in cytomegalovirus infection. TCRdb re-analysed the reads in MiXCR, keeping a single row per CDR3 protein. The sample records around 440,000 distinct CDR3 sequences, 11% being singletons. Input material: PBMCs. These receptor sequences come from a human donor in good health (CMV status not recorded). Some clones in this sample may be carry-over from other donors' samples.

Comments on this clonotype: A much larger clone is a single base away; this may be a read error. The V and J genes are TRBV2 and TRBJ2-2; D ambiguous. Germline loops: CDR1 SNHLY, CDR2 FYNNEI. The CDR3 contains 14 residues. This CDR3 reads CACSSLLNTGELFF. CDR3 DNA sequence: TGTGCCTGCAGTTCCCTACTCAACACCGGGGAGCTGTTTTTT.

This clonotype appeared many times. The rearrangement uses TRBV4-1 and TRBJ2-7; no reliable D call. CDR1 MGHRA and CDR2 YSYEKL come from the germline V gene. V was clipped by 0 bases and J by 2 bases, with 14 bases between them. This CDR3 comprises 16 residues. DNA for the CDR3: TGCGCCAGCAGCCAAGATATTGGATTTTCAACCTACGAGCAGTACTTC. The encoded protein is CASSQDIGFSTYEQYF.

This clonotype was counted ten times or more. The chain links TRBV6-1 to TRBJ1-2; 12 nucleotides line up with TRBD1. V shed 6 bases, J shed 4 bases, and the junction held 12 bases outside the gene matches. The V gene's germline CDR1 is MNHNS and CDR2 SASEGT. The CDR3 totals 17 residues. The CDR3 bases are TGTGCCAGCAGCCCCTGGGACAGGGGGCGGATGGTCTATGGCTACACCTTC. Translated, it gives CASSPWDRGRMVYGYTF.

In this sample, this clonotype turned up many times. V usage is TRBV7-9 and J usage is TRBJ2-7; the D gene is possibly TRBD1 (6 bases). This CDR3 region has 13 residues. Trimming removed 4 bases from V and 5 bases from J, with 12 bases in between. CDR1 is SEHNR and CDR2 is FQNEAQ in the germline V gene (reference sequence). Here the CDR3 DNA reads TGTGCCAGCAGCTACGTACAGGGTCACGAGCAGTACTTC. This translates into CASSYVQGHEQYF.

Only a few counts were recorded for this clonotype. This chain links TRBV3-1 with TRBJ2-1; the D gene is possibly TRBD2 (5 bases). Germline V gene sequence: CDR1 LGHDT, CDR2 YNNKEL (reference sequence). This CDR3 spans 14 amino acids. Trimming pared 0 bases from V and 15 bases from J, leaving 18 bases between. CDR3 sequence reads: CASSQEAGVSVRFF. The CDR3 DNA is TGTGCCAGCAGCCAAGAGGCCGGGGTTTCAGTTCGGTTCTTC.

The chain uses TRBV20-1 and TRBJ2-3; D unresolved. Per germline, CDR1 DFQATT and CDR2 SNEGSKA (reference sequence). Between the trimmed V and J ends, which lost 1 base and 2 bases, there was a span of 7 bases. This CDR3 has 13 amino acids. The CDR3 DNA reads as TGCAGTGCTAGAGCGGGTAACACAGATACGCAGTATTTT. This sequence encodes CSARAGNTDTQYF.

This clonotype was counted only a few times. The rearrangement joins TRBV20-1 to TRBJ2-5; the match to TRBD1 covers 7 bases. J gave up 3 bases and V 5 bases, and 12 bases lay outside the gene matches. This CDR3 spans 15 amino acids. Germline CDR1 reads DFQATT; CDR2 reads SNEGSKA (reference sequence). CDR3 nucleotide sequence: TGCAGTGCTGTCGACGCACAGGGGTTTGAAGAGACCCAGTACTTC. Protein sequence: CSAVDAQGFEETQYF.

This clonotype was detected many times. The V gene is TRBV7-3, the J gene TRBJ2-1; 10 nucleotides match TRBD2. Per the germline V gene, CDR1 is SGHTA and CDR2 is FQGTGA. V was clipped by 2 bases and J by 3 bases; unmatched bases: 4. The CDR3 totals 16 residues. The CDR3 spells CASSLDASGSYNEQFF. As DNA, the CDR3 is TGTGCCAGCAGCTTAGACGCTAGCGGGAGCTACAATGAGCAGTTCTTC.

This clonotype came up a few times. This rearrangement joins TRBV24-1 to TRBJ2-1; 12 nucleotides align to TRBD2. Germline CDR1 KGHDR, CDR2 SFDVKD. With 6 bases clipped from V and 8 bases from J, the junction kept 4 bases outside the gene matches. The length of the CDR3 is 14 residues. CDR3 residues: CATSPSGGAHEQFF. The CDR3 DNA reads as TGTGCCACCAGTCCTAGCGGGGGGGCCCATGAGCAGTTCTTC.

In its sample, this clonotype was seen many times. The J gene is TRBJ2-3, the V gene TRBV11-2, with 8 bases lining up with TRBD2. The CDR3 is 14 amino acids. Per germline, CDR1 SGHAT and CDR2 FQNNGV. The J segment lost 7 bases and the V segment lost 5 bases, leaving 8 bases of the junction unmatched. The CDR3: CASSVTSGENTQYF. CDR3 nucleotide sequence: TGTGCCAGCAGCGTTACTAGCGGAGAGAATACGCAGTATTTT.

Many counts were recorded for this clonotype. The rearrangement links TRBV15 to TRBJ1-6; no reliable D call. CDR3 length equals 14 residues. V lost 1 base to trimming and J lost 10 bases, with 11 bases between them. From germline, CDR1 is LNHNV and CDR2 YYDKDF (reference sequence). The CDR3 DNA is TGTGCCACCAGCAGAGGATTCAGTTGGTCACCCCTCCACTTT. It is translated as CATSRGFSWSPLHF.

This clonotype was counted at least ten times. The genes are TRBV7-9 and TRBJ2-3; D unresolved. Germline V lookup: CDR1 SEHNR, CDR2 FQNEAQ (reference sequence). The V gene lost 2 bases and the J gene lost 7 bases, with 10 bases spanning the gap. This CDR3 is 13 amino acids long. CDR3 residues: CASSLTEPYTQYF. CDR3 bases: TGTGCCAGCAGCTTAACCGAGCCGTATACGCAGTATTTT. The variable domain in full, with the rest retrieved from reference TRBV7-9 and TRBJ2-3, is DTGVSQNPRHKITKRGQNVTFRCDPISEHNRLYWYRQTLGQGPEFLTYFQNEAQLEKSRLLSDRFSAERPKGSFSTLEIQRTEQGDSAMYLCASSLTEPYTQYFGPGTRLTVL.

CDR3 sequence (DNA): TGTGCCAGCAGCCGCGGGAGGAGCGGGGATACGCAGTATTTT. Translation: CASSRGRSGDTQYF. The chain combines TRBV7-3 with TRBJ2-3, with TRBD2 matching over 8 bases. Per germline, CDR1 SGHTA and CDR2 FQGTGA. The CDR3 spans 14 residues. V lost 5 bases to trimming and J lost 6 bases; unmatched junction nucleotides: 7.

The table lists this clonotype with many counts. This rearrangement joins TRBV28 to TRBJ2-5; 12 positions agree with TRBD2. Germline V gene lookup returns CDR1 MDHEN and CDR2 SYDVKM. This CDR3 has 18 amino acids. This chain's CDR3 is CTSARLAGGRADQETQYF. DNA of the CDR3: TGTACCTCAGCAAGGCTAGCGGGAGGGCGTGCGGACCAAGAGACCCAGTACTTC.

The V and J genes are TRBV7-9 and TRBJ1-6; D gene uncertain. The CDR3 is 13 amino acids. CDR1 and CDR2 (germline): SEHNR, FQNEAQ (reference sequence). With 6 bases removed from V and 8 bases from J, the gap between germline ends came to 11 bases. CDR3 sequence: CASRTTGDSPLHF. The CDR3 DNA follows: TGTGCCAGCAGAACTACTGGGGATTCACCCCTCCACTTT.

This clonotype has at least ten counts. This chain connects TRBV28 to TRBJ2-3, with 9 bases matching TRBD2. The CDR3 runs 16 residues. Looked up from germline, CDR1 is MDHEN and CDR2 is SYDVKM. J gave up 6 bases and V 4 bases, and 11 bases lay outside the gene matches. The CDR3, as DNA: TGTGCCAGCAGTTCCCTCCTTAGCGGGAGCTCTGATACGCAGTATTTT. The encoded protein is CASSSLLSGSSDTQYF.